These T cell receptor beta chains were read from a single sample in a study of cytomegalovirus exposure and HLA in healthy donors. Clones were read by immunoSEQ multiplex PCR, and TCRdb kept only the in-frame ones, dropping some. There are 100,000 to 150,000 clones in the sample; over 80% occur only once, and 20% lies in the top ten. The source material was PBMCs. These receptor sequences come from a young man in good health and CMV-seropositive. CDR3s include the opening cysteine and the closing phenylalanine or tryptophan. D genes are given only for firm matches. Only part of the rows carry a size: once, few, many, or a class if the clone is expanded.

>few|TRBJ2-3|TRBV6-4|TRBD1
CASSDSGTGPDTQYF
TGTGCCAGCAGTGACTCCGGGACAGGGCCAGATACGCAGTATTTT
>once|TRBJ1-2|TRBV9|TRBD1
CASSLTGGAYGYTF
TGTGCCAGCAGCCTAACAGGGGGCGCCTATGGCTACACCTTC
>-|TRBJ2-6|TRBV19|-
CASSHSGANVLTF
TGTGCCAGTAGTCACAGTGGGGCCAACGTCCTGACTTTC
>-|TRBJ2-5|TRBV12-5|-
CASGPDRETQYF
TGTGCTAGTGGTCCTGACAGGGAGACCCAGTACTTC
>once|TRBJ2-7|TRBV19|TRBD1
CATRDRQGGYEQYF
TGTGCCACCCGGGACAGACAGGGGGGCTACGAGCAGTACTTC
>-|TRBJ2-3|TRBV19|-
CASARVGRGSTDTQYF
TGTGCCAGCGCCAGGGTGGGGCGGGGAAGCACAGATACGCAGTATTTT
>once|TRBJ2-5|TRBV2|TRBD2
CASKKRGFLEETQYF
TGTGCCAGCAAAAAGCGGGGTTTCTTGGAAGAGACCCAGTACTTC
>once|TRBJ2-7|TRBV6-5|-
CASSKDPTGAYEQYF
TGTGCCAGCAGTAAAGACCCTACGGGAGCCTACGAGCAGTACTTC
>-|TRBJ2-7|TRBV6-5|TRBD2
CASRRLAGGPSEQYF
TGTGCCAGCAGAAGACTAGCGGGGGGGCCTAGCGAGCAGTACTTC
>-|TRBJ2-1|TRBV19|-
CASSITPGSRRGGVVHEQFF
TGTGCCAGTAGTATAACCCCAGGGAGCCGGAGGGGAGGCGTCGTACATGAGCAGTTCTTC
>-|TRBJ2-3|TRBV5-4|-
CASSLDGLRDTQYF
TGTGCCAGCAGCTTGGACGGACTCAGGGATACGCAGTATTTT
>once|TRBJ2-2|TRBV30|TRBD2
CAWSTSGGAGTGELFF
TGTGCCTGGAGTACTAGCGGGGGGGCAGGGACCGGGGAGCTGTTTTTT
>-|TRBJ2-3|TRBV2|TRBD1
CASRQGAVDTQYF
TGTGCCAGCAGACAGGGGGCTGTAGATACGCAGTATTTT
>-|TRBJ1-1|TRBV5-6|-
CASSFSSTEAFF
TGTGCCAGCAGCTTTTCGAGCACTGAAGCTTTCTTT
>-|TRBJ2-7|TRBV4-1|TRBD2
CASSQSGLAGYEQYF
TGCGCCAGCAGCCAATCGGGACTAGCGGGCTACGAGCAGTACTTC
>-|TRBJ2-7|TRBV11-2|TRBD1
CASSLVGQLGQYF
TGTGCCAGCAGCTTAGTGGGACAGTTGGGCCAGTACTTC
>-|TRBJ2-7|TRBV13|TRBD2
CASSSRPAGYYEQYF
TGTGCCAGCAGCTCCCGTCCAGCGGGGTACTACGAGCAGTACTTC
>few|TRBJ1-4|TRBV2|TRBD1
CASTRDSPKTVF
TGTGCCAGCACCCGGGACAGCCCAAAAACTGTTTTT
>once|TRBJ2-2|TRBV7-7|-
CASSRAPPGLTNTGELFF
TGTGCCAGCAGCCGGGCCCCCCCGGGACTCACGAACACCGGGGAGCTGTTTTTT
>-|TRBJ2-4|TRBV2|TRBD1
CASSARGPVKNIQYF
TGTGCCAGCAGTGCGAGGGGGCCGGTTAAAAACATTCAGTACTTC
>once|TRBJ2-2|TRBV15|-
CATSRAGPGELFF
TGTGCCACCAGCAGAGCAGGCCCCGGGGAGCTGTTTTTT
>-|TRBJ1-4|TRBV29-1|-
CSITGSGKLFF
TGCAGCATTACTGGTAGCGGAAAACTGTTTTTT
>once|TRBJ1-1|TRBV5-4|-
CASSFGQYSTSLEAFF
TGTGCCAGCAGCTTCGGACAGTATTCCACCTCCCTTGAAGCTTTCTTT
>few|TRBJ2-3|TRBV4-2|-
CASSPERDTQYF
TGTGCCAGCAGCCCCGAGCGAGATACGCAGTATTTT
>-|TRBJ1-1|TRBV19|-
CASSMWDTGGAEAFF
TGTGCCAGTAGTATGTGGGACACGGGAGGGGCTGAAGCTTTCTTT
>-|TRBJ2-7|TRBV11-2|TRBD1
CASSPTTGILYEQYF
TGTGCCAGCAGCCCAACGACAGGGATTCTCTACGAGCAGTACTTC
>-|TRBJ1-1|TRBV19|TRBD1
CASSSDRGRSHTEAFF
TGTGCCAGTAGCTCCGACAGGGGGAGAAGCCACACTGAAGCTTTCTTT
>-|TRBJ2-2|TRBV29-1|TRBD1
CSVAGQPSVGELFF
TGCAGCGTTGCGGGACAGCCCAGCGTGGGGGAGCTGTTTTTT
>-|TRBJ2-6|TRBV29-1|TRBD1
CSVEDDRGGVSGANVLTF
TGCAGCGTTGAAGATGACAGGGGGGGTGTCTCTGGGGCCAACGTCCTGACTTTC
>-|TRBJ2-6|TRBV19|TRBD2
CASSIDRRGDPSGANVLTF
TGTGCCAGTAGTATAGATCGGCGGGGGGATCCGTCTGGGGCCAACGTCCTGACTTTC
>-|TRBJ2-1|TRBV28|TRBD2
CASTGGAQYNEQFF
TGTGCCAGCACCGGGGGGGCACAGTACAATGAGCAGTTCTTC
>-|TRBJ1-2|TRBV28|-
CASRPTGYYGYTF
TGTGCCAGCAGACCAACAGGATACTATGGCTACACCTTC
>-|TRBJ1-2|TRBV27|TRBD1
CASSTTGDYGYTF
TGTGCCAGCAGTACCACAGGGGACTATGGCTACACCTTC
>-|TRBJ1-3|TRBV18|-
CASSDGLGNTIYF
TGTGCCAGCTCAGACGGACTTGGAAACACCATATATTTT
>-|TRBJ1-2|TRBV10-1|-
CASSPSVGPYGYTF
TGCGCCAGCAGCCCATCCGTGGGGCCCTATGGCTACACCTTC